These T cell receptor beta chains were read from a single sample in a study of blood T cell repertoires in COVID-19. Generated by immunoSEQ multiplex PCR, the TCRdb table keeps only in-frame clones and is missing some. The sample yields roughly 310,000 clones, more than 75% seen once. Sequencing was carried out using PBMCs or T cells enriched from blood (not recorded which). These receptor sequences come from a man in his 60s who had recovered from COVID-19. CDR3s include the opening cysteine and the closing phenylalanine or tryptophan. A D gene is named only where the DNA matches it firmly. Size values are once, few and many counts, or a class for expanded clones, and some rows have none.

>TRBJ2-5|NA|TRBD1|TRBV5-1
TGCGCCAGCAGCCCCTGGGACAGGGGGCGCCAAGAGACCCAGTACTTC
CASSPWDRGRQETQYF
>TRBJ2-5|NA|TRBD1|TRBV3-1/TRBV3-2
TGTGCCAGCAGCCAAAAGGGGACAGGCAGGGGACAAGAGACCCAGTACTTC
CASSQKGTGRGQETQYF
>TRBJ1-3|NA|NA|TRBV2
TGTGCCGGAAAGACGAGGGGGAACACCATATATTTT
CAGKTRGNTIYF
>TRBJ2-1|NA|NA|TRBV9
TGTGCCAGCAGCGCCCTAACCTACAATGAGCAGTTCTTC
CASSALTYNEQFF
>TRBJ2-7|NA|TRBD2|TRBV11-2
TGTGCCAGCAGCCCAGCGTTGGGCGGGAGGGCCGGTGAGCAGTACTTC
CASSPALGGRAGEQYF
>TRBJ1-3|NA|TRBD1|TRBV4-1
TGCGCCAGCAGCCAGAGCTCGACAGGGGGCTCTGGAAACACCATATATTTT
CASSQSSTGGSGNTIYF
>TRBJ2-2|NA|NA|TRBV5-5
TGTGCCAGCAGCTATGAGCCGAACACCGGGGAGCTGTTTTTT
CASSYEPNTGELFF
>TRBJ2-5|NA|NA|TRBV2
TGTGCCAGCAGTGTCACCGAGGCAGAGACCCAGTACTTC
CASSVTEAETQYF
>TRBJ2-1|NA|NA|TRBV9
TGTGCCAGCAGCGCGACAGCTTTCTCCTACAATGAGCAGTTCTTC
CASSATAFSYNEQFF
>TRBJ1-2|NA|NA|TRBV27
TGTGCCAGCAGTTTATCCGCGAAGGGGTATGGCTACACCTTC
CASSLSAKGYGYTF
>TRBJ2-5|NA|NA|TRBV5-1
TGCGCCAGCAGCTTGCAGGGGATCTTGGCGGAGACCCAGTACTTC
CASSLQGILAETQYF
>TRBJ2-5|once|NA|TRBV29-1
TGCAGCGTTTCAAATACTCAAGAGACCCAGTACTTC
CSVSNTQETQYF
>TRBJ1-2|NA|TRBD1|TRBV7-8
TGTGCCAGCAGGGGCGGACAGGGAGTCTATGAGGGCTACACCTTC
CASRGGQGVYEGYTF
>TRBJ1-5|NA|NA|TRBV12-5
TGTGCTAGTGGTTTTGGGGACACCGTCCAGCCCCAGCATTTT
CASGFGDTVQPQHF
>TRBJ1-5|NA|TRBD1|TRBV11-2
TGTGCCAGCAGCTTGGACAGGGATCAGCCCCAGCATTTT
CASSLDRDQPQHF
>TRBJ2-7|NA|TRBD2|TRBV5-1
TGCGCCAGCAGCTTGCGCACAGCGGGGGGTTCCGAGCAGTACTTC
CASSLRTAGGSEQYF
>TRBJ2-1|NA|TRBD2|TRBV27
TGTGCCAGCAGTTCGATCCCAAGCGGGAGGGCTGGCAATGAGCAGTTCTTC
CASSSIPSGRAGNEQFF
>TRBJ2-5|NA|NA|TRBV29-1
TGCAGCGTTGTTCCGCTAAACCAGGGAATCCAAGAGACCCAGTACTTC
CSVVPLNQGIQETQYF
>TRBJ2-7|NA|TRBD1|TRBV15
TGTGCCACCAGCACAGGACAGGGGAAAGTTACCTACGAGCAGTACTTC
CATSTGQGKVTYEQYF
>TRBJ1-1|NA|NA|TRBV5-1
TGCGCCAGCACCCCCGTAGGCGGGAACACTGAAGCTTTCTTT
CASTPVGGNTEAFF
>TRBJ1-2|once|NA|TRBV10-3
TGTGCCATCAGTGAAACAAGTGGCTACACCTTC
CAISETSGYTF
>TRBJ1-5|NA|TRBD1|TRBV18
TGTGCCAGCTCAGACAGGGGGAAGAGCAATCAGCCCCAGCATTTT
CASSDRGKSNQPQHF
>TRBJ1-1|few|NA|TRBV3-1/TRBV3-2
TGTGCCAGCAGCCAAGATGGGGGGTCTGAAGCTTTCTTT
CASSQDGGSEAFF
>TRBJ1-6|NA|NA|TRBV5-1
TGCGCCAGCAGCCCTGGACTCGAGAATTCACCCCTCCACTTT
CASSPGLENSPLHF
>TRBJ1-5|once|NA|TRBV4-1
TGCGCCAGCAGCCGCTATCTCGGGGGTAGCAATCAGCCCCAGCATTTT
CASSRYLGGSNQPQHF
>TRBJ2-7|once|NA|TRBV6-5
TGTGCCACTAAGAGAAGCGAGCAGTACTTC
CATKRSEQYF
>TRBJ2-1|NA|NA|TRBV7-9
TGTGCCAGCAGCCCGGTACGTGTTTACAATGAGCAGTTCTTC
CASSPVRVYNEQFF
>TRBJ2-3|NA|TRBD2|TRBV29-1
TGCAGCGTTGATACCAGCGGGGGGCTTAATACGCAGTATTTT
CSVDTSGGLNTQYF
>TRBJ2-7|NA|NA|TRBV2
TGTGCCAGCTTTGGACAGACCTACGAGCAGTACTTC
CASFGQTYEQYF
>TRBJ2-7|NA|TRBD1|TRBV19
TGTGCCAGTACCCCGCGACAGGGTGAAACCTACGAGCAGTACTTC
CASTPRQGETYEQYF
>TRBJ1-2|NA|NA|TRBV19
TGTGCCAGTAGATCCTTGAACTATGGCTACACCTTC
CASRSLNYGYTF
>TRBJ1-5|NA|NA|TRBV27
TGTGCCAGCAGTTTATTGGCAGGAAGCAATCAGCCCCAGCATTTT
CASSLLAGSNQPQHF
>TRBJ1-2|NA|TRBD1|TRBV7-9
TGTGCCAGCAGCCAGGACAGGGAATACGGCTACACCTTC
CASSQDREYGYTF
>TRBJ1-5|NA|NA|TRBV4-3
TGCGCCAGCAGCGCGCGGAGGGGTCAGCCCCAGCATTTT
CASSARRGQPQHF
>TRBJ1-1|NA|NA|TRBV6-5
TGTGCCAGCAGTTACCCCCGGGGGGCAACGTTGAATGAAGCTTTCTTT
CASSYPRGATLNEAFF
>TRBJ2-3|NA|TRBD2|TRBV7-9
TGTGCCAGCAGCTTAGTTTTGGCGGGGGAGACAGATACGCAGTATTTT
CASSLVLAGETDTQYF
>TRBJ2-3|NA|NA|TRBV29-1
TGCAGCGTTGGACCTACACTAGCTTCCACAGATACGCAGTATTTT
CSVGPTLASTDTQYF
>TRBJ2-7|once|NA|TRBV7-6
TGTGCCAGCAGCTCGTGGAGTTCCGAGCAGTACTTC
CASSSWSSEQYF
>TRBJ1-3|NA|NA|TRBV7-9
TGTGCCAGCAGCCCCCAGCGACGTCTCTCTGGAAACACCATATATTTT
CASSPQRRLSGNTIYF
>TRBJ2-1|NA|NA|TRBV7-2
TGTGCCAGCAGCACCCAGGGAAATGAGCAGTTCTTC
CASSTQGNEQFF
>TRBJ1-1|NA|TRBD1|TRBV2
TGTGCCAGCTACCCACAGGGGGGGAACACTGAAGCTTTCTTT
CASYPQGGNTEAFF
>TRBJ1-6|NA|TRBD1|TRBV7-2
TGTGCCAGCTTAAGGGGTGGGACAGGGAATTCACCCCTCCACTTT
CASLRGGTGNSPLHF
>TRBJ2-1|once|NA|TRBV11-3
TGTGCCAGCAGCTTAGGTGGTGCTCGGGGTGAGCAGTTCTTC
CASSLGGARGEQFF
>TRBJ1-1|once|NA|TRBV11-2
TGTGCCAGCAGCCGACGACAGGTTCAGAACACTGAAGCTTTCTTT
CASSRRQVQNTEAFF
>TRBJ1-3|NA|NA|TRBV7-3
TGTGCCAGCAGCCCAACAGGCCCATCTGGAAACACCATATATTTT
CASSPTGPSGNTIYF
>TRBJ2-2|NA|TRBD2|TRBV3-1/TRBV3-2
TGTGCCAGCAGCCAACTAGCGGGAGGAACCGGGGAGCTGTTTTTT
CASSQLAGGTGELFF
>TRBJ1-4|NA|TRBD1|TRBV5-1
TGCGCCAGCAGCCGGGACAGGGGTAGAACTAATGAAAAACTGTTTTTT
CASSRDRGRTNEKLFF
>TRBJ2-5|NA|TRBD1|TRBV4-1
TGCGCCAGCAGCCAGGACAGGGGGCTGGGGGAGACCCAGTACTTC
CASSQDRGLGETQYF
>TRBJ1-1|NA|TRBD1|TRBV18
TGTGCCAGCTCATCCCGGGACAGGGGCAGAACTGAAGCTTTCTTT
CASSSRDRGRTEAFF
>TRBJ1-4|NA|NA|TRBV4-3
TGCGCCAGCAGCCAAGGCGGGGGGGAAAAACTGTTTTTT
CASSQGGGEKLFF
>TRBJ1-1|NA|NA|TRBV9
TGTGCCAGCAGCGTAGAATTATTTCGGGGGATTTTCTTT
CASSVELFRGIFF